This T cell receptor (beta chain) is drawn from a study of T cell responses to AZD1222 COVID-19 vaccine. This table comes from immunoSEQ multiplex PCR, and its TCRdb copy is limited to in-frame clones, with some not included. This sample yields about 120,000 clones, of which roughly 91% are seen a single time; 4% to 6% belongs to the top ten. Some second doses came at about 4 weeks and others at about 12 weeks; these were pooled. The CDR3 is 15 amino acids. V was cut by 4 bases and J by 3 bases, with 16 bases left in between. CDR1 is SGHRS, CDR2 YFSETQ, per germline. The source of this sequence is an adult who received the AZD1222 COVID-19 vaccine. J is TRBJ2-5 and V is TRBV5-1; D ambiguous. The starting material was peripheral blood, obtained 28 days after the second AZD1222 dose. The DNA for the CDR3 is TGCGCCAGCAGCGGTCCCTCAGGAGCCGAAGAGACCCAGTACTTC. As protein: CASSGPSGAEETQYF.